Listed below are T cell receptor beta chains from one sample, sequenced in a study of T cell responses to AZD1222 COVID-19 vaccine. Only in-frame clones appear in the TCRdb table, and some are missing; sequencing was by immunoSEQ multiplex PCR. The table shows fewer than 200,000 clones, with 88% occurring only once. The material was peripheral blood, obtained 28 days after the second AZD1222 dose. These receptors came from an adult who received the AZD1222 COVID-19 vaccine. Both conserved end residues are part of each CDR3. The D gene is left open where the match is weak. Where a row states a size, it is once, few, many or the class of an expanded clone; other rows omit it.

- | TRBJ2-7 | - | TRBV7-2 | TGTGCCAGCAGCTATAGCGGGACAGTTCCCTACGAGCAGTACTTC | CASSYSGTVPYEQYF
- | TRBJ2-7 | once | TRBV28 | TGTGCCAGCAGGCTCCGGGACGGTTCCTACGAGCAGTACTTC | CASRLRDGSYEQYF
- | TRBJ1-5 | - | TRBV2 | TGTGCCAGCAGTGAACGCAGTAATCAGCCCCAGCATTTT | CASSERSNQPQHF
- | TRBJ2-3 | - | TRBV6-6 | TGTGCCAGCAGTCCCTCTGCCCGCGGAGCCAGCCCAGATACGCAGTATTTT | CASSPSARGASPDTQYF
- | TRBJ2-7 | - | TRBV3-1/TRBV3-2 | TGTGCCAGCAGCGCAAGATCGGATTCGTTCGTCGGGGAGCAGTACTTC | CASSARSDSFVGEQYF
- | TRBJ2-3 | once | TRBV7-9 | TGTGCCGGGGGGCGGGACACAGATACGCAGTATTTT | CAGGRDTDTQYF
- | TRBJ2-7 | - | TRBV10-3 | TGTGCCCAAGTGGTCCCCGAACAGCTTCCTGCCTACGAGCAGTACTTC | CAQVVPEQLPAYEQYF
TRBD2 | TRBJ2-5 | - | TRBV28 | TGTGCCAGCAGGGGGACTAGCGCGACCCAAGAGACCCAGTACTTC | CASRGTSATQETQYF
- | TRBJ2-2 | - | TRBV7-2 | TGTGCCAGCAGCCTCCTCGGCGCCGGGGAGCTGTTTTTT | CASSLLGAGELFF
TRBD2 | TRBJ2-7 | - | TRBV28 | TGTGCAAGCCTGGGACTAGGGGTTTACGAGCAGTACTTC | CASLGLGVYEQYF
- | TRBJ2-7 | - | TRBV7-5 | TGTGCCAGAAGCTTAGGATGGTGGGACAGGGCCTGCTACGAGCAGTACTTC | CARSLGWWDRACYEQYF
TRBD1 | TRBJ1-5 | - | TRBV24-1 | TGTGCCACCAGTGCCTCGGGACAGGGGAGTCAGCCCCAGCATTTT | CATSASGQGSQPQHF
TRBD2 | TRBJ2-1 | - | TRBV6-5 | TGTGCCAGCAGTAAGGGACTAGCGGGTCGGAATGAGCAGTTCTTC | CASSKGLAGRNEQFF
- | TRBJ2-3 | - | TRBV30 | TGTGCCTGGAGTGTAGTCGGGGCTAGCACAGATACGCAGTATTTT | CAWSVVGASTDTQYF
- | TRBJ2-7 | - | TRBV14 | TGTGCCAGCAGCCAATGGGCCAACTACGAGCAGTACTTC | CASSQWANYEQYF
TRBD1 | TRBJ1-4 | - | TRBV28 | TGTGCCAGCAGTCCACAGGGGCTTAGGGAAAAACTGTTTTTT | CASSPQGLREKLFF
- | TRBJ2-7 | - | TRBV28 | TGTGCCAGCCGCCAGAGAGCTACGAACTACGAGCAGTACTTC | CASRQRATNYEQYF
- | TRBJ2-2 | - | TRBV7-3 | TGTGCCAGCAGCTCTAACACCGGGGAGCTGTTTTTT | CASSSNTGELFF
- | TRBJ1-3 | - | TRBV28 | TGTGCCAGCAGTGACCTAGCGGGGGGTGGAAACACCATATATTTT | CASSDLAGGGNTIYF
TRBD2 | TRBJ2-1 | - | TRBV9 | TGTGCCATCCAAGTGGCGGGAGGTCTTAATGAGCAGTTCTTC | CAIQVAGGLNEQFF
- | TRBJ2-1 | - | TRBV6-5 | TGTGCCAGCAGTTACGGGGGCCTCTCCTACAATGAGCAGTTCTTC | CASSYGGLSYNEQFF
- | TRBJ2-3 | - | TRBV9 | TGTGCCAGCAGCGTAGGTCCTCAAAACACAGATACGCAGTATTTT | CASSVGPQNTDTQYF
- | TRBJ1-2 | - | TRBV19 | TGTGCCAGTAGTATAGCGAGGCGCTCCAACTATGGCTACACCTTC | CASSIARRSNYGYTF
- | TRBJ2-7 | once | TRBV10-3 | TGTGCCCCCAACCCCCAGGGGTGGGGGTACGAGCAGTACTTC | CAPNPQGWGYEQYF
- | TRBJ2-5 | - | TRBV19 | TGTGCCAGTAGTTGGGGGAGGAGGGAGACCCAGTACTTC | CASSWGRRETQYF
TRBD1 | TRBJ2-1 | few | TRBV18 | TGTGCCAGCTCACCCCCGGGACAGGGTAAAGTCAATGAGCAGTTCTTC | CASSPPGQGKVNEQFF
- | TRBJ1-1 | - | TRBV28 | TGTGCCACCGAACCCCCAAGCCGGATGAACACTGAAGCTTTCTTT | CATEPPSRMNTEAFF
TRBD2 | TRBJ2-3 | - | TRBV7-2 | TGTGCCAGCAGCTTACCCCCGGGACTAGACACAGATACGCAGTATTTT | CASSLPPGLDTDTQYF
TRBD2 | TRBJ2-7 | once | TRBV7-9 | TGTGCCAGCGGCCTTGCGACTAGCGGGAGATACGAGCAGTACTTC | CASGLATSGRYEQYF
- | TRBJ1-2 | - | TRBV5-6 | TGTGCCAGCAGCGCCGCGACAGGCTACACCTTC | CASSAATGYTF
TRBD2 | TRBJ2-7 | - | TRBV27 | TGTGCCAGCAGTGGTAGCGGGGGGTTCCACGAGCAGTACTTC | CASSGSGGFHEQYF
- | TRBJ2-7 | - | TRBV30 | TGTGCCTGGAGCCAGGGTCCCTACGAGCAGTACTTC | CAWSQGPYEQYF
- | TRBJ2-7 | once | TRBV18 | TGTGCCAGCTCACCACCCGTCACTAAATCCGAGCAGTACTTC | CASSPPVTKSEQYF
TRBD2 | TRBJ2-7 | once | TRBV7-8 | TGTGCCAGCAGCCGAGACGGGACTAGCGGCTCCTACGAGCAGTACTTC | CASSRDGTSGSYEQYF
- | TRBJ2-2 | once | TRBV6-4 | TGTGCCAGCAGTGACCCCGGGTCCGGGGAGCTGTTTTTT | CASSDPGSGELFF
TRBD2 | TRBJ2-7 | - | TRBV18 | TGTGCCAGCTCACCACCTAACGGGAGGGCCTTCTACGAGCAGTACTTC | CASSPPNGRAFYEQYF
TRBD2 | TRBJ2-2 | - | TRBV19 | TGTGCCGGCAGACTAGCGGGAGGCACCGGGGAGCTGTTTTTT | CAGRLAGGTGELFF
TRBD1 | TRBJ2-1 | - | TRBV7-2 | TGTGCCAGCAGCTTAGCCGGACAGGAACTTCAGCAGTTCTTC | CASSLAGQELQQFF
- | TRBJ2-5 | - | TRBV19 | TGTGCCAGTAGGTCCGGGACAAAAGAGACCCAGTACTTC | CASRSGTKETQYF
- | TRBJ1-1 | - | TRBV18 | TGTGCCAGCTCAACACAGGTGGCGGACACTGAAGCTTTCTTT | CASSTQVADTEAFF
- | TRBJ1-1 | - | TRBV28 | TGTGCCAGCGATGGTTCGGGACACCTGAACACTGAAGCTTTCTTT | CASDGSGHLNTEAFF
- | TRBJ2-5 | - | TRBV7-2 | TGTGCCAGCAGCTTTGGAGAATTAGGGGAGACCCAGTACTTC | CASSFGELGETQYF
TRBD2 | TRBJ2-3 | - | TRBV4-1 | TGCGCCAGCAGCCAAACTAGCGGGACGATATTAGACCGTTCGAGTACAGATACGCAGTATTTT | CASSQTSGTILDRSSTDTQYF
- | TRBJ2-7 | - | TRBV7-3 | TGTGCCAGCAGCCCCGCCGCGAAGTCCTACGAGCAGTACTTC | CASSPAAKSYEQYF
- | TRBJ1-2 | - | TRBV3-1/TRBV3-2 | TGTGCCAGCAGCCAATCCCCCCTTGGAGGGGCGAGCTATGGCTACACCTTC | CASSQSPLGGASYGYTF
- | TRBJ1-1 | - | TRBV5-6 | TGTGCCAGCAGCTCGGGACCGACTGAAGCTTTCTTT | CASSSGPTEAFF
TRBD1 | TRBJ1-5 | few | TRBV6-2/TRBV6-3 | TGTGCCAGCAGCGGAGGACAGGGGGCACCCGGGCATCAGCCCCAGCATTTT | CASSGGQGAPGHQPQHF
- | TRBJ2-7 | - | TRBV5-4 | TGTGCCAGCAGCTTGCGGGGATCCTACGAGCAGTACTTC | CASSLRGSYEQYF
TRBD1 | TRBJ1-5 | - | TRBV10-3 | TGTGCCATCAGTGAGTCGGCCCCAGACCGCTTCAGGGGGCAGCCCCAGCATTTT | CAISESAPDRFRGQPQHF